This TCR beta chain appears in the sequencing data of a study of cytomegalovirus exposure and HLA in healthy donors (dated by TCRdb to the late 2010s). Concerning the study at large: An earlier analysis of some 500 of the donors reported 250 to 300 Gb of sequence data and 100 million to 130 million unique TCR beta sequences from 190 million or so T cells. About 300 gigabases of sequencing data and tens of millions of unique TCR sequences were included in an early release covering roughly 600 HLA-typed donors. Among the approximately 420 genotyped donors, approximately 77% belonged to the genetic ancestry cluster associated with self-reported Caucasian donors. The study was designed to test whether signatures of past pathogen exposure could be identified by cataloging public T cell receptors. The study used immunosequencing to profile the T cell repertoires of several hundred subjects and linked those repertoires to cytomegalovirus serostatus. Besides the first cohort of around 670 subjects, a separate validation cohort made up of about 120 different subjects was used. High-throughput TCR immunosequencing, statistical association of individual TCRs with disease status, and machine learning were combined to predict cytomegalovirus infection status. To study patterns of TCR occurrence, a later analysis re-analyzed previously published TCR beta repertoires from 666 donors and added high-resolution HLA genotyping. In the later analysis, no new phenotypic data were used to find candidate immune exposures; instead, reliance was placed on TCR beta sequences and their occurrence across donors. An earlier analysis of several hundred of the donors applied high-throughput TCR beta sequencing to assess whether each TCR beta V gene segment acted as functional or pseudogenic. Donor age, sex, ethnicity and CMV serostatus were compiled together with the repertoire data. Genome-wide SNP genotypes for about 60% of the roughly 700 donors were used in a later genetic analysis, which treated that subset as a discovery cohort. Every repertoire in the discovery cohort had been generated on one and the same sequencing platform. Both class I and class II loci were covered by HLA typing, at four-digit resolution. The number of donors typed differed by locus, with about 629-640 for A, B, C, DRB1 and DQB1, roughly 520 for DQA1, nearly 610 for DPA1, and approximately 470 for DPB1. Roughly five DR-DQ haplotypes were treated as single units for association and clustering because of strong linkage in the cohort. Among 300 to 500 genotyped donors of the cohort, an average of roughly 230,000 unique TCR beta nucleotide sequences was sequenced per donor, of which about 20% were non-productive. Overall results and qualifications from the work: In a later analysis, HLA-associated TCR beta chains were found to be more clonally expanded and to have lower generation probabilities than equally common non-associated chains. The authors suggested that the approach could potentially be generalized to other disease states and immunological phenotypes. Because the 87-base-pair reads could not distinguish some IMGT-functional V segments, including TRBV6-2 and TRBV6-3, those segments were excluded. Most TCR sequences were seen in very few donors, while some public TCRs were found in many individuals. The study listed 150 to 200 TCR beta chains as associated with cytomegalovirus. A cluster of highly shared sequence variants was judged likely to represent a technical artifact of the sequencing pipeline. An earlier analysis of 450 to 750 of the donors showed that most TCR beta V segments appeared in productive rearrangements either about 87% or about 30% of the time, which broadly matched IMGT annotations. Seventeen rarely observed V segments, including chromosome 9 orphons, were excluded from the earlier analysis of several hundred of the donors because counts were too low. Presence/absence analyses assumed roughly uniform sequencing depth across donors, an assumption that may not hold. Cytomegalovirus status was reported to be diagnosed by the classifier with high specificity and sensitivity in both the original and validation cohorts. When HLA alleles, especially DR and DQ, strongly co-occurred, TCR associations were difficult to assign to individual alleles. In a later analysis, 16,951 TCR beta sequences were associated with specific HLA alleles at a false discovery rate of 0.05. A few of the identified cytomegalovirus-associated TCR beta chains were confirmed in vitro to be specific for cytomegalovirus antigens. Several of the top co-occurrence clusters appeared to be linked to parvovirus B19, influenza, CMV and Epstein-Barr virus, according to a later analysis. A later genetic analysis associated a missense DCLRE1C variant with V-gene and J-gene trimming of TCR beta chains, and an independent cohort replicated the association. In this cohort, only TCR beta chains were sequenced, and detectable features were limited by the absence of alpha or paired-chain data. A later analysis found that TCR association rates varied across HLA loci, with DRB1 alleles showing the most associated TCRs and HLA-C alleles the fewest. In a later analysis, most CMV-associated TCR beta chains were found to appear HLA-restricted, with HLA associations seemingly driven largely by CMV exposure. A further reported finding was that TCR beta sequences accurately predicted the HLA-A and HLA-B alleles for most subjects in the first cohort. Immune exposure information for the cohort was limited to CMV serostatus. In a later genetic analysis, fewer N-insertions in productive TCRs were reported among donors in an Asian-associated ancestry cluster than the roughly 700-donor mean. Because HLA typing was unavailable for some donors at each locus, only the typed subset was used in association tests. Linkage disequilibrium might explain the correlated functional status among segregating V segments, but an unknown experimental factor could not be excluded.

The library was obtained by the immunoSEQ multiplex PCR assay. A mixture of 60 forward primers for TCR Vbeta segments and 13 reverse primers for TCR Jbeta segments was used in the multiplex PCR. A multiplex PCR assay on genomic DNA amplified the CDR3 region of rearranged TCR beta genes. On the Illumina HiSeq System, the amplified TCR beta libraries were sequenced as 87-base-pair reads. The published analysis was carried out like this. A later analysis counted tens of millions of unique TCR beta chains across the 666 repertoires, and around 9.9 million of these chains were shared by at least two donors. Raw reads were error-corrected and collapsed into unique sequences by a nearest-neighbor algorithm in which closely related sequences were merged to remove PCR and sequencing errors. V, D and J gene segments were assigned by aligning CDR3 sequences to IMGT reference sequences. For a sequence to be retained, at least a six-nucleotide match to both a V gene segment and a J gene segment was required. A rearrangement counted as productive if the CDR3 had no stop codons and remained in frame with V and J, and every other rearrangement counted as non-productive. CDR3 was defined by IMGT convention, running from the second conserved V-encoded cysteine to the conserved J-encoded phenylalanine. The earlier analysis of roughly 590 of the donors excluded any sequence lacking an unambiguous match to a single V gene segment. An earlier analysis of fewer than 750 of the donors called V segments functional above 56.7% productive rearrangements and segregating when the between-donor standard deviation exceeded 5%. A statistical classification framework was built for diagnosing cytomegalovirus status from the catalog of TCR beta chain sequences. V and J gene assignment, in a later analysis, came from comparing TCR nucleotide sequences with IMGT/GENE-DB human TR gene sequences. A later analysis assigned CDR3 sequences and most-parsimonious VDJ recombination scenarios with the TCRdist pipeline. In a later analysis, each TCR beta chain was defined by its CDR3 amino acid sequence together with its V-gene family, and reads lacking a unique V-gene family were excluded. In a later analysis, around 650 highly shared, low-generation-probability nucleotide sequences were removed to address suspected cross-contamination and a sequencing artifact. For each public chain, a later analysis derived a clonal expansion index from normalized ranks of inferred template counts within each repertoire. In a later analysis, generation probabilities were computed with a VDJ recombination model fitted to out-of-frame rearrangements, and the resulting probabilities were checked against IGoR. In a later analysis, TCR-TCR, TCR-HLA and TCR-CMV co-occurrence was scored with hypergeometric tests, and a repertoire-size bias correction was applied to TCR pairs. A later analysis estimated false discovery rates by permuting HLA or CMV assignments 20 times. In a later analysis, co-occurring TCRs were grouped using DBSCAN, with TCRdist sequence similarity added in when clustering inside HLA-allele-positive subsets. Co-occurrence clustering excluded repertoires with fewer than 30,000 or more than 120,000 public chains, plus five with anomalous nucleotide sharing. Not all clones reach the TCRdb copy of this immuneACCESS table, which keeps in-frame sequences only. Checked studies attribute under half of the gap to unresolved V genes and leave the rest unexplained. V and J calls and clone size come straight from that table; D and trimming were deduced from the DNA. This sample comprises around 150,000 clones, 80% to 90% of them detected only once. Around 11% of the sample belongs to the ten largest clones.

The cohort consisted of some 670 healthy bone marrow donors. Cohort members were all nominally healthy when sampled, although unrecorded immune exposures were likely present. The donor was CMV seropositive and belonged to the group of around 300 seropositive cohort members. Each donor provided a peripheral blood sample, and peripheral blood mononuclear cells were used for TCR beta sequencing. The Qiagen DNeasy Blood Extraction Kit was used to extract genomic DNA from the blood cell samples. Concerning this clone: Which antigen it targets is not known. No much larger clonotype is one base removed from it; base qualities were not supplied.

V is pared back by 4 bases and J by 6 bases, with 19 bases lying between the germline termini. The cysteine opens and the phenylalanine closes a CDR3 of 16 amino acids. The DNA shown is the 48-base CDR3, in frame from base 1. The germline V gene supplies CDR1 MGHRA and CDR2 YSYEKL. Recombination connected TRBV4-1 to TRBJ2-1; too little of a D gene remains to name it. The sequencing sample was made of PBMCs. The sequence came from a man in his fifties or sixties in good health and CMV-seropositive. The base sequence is TGCGCCAGCAGCCCCAATTTCCCGGGTTCTGGCAATGAGCAGTTCTTC. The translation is CASSPNFPGSGNEQFF.